The TCR beta chain described here comes from a study of T cells in Graves' hyperthyroidism and ophthalmopathy. This clonotype appeared once. Its antigen is not known. A much larger clonotype is one base distant, so this may be a read error. The investigators amplified TCR beta CDR3 regions from RNA transcripts. The HTBI primer set served for first-round RT-PCR of the TCR CDR3. TCRdb re-analysed the multiplex PCR reads in MiXCR, keeping a single row per CDR3 protein. The table shows approximately 300,000 distinct CDR3 sequences, with around 16% occurring only once. The germline CDR1 and CDR2 sequences are DFQATT and SNEGSKA (reference sequence). Unmatched junction bases numbered 3, after V lost 4 bases and J lost 4 bases. This CDR3 spans 12 amino acids. Diagnosing involved the use of clinical symptoms, serum thyroxine and TRAb, thyroid ultrasound and orbital computed tomography. The study's findings and limits: The blood repertoire included most of the expanded thyroid clonotypes above 0.001. Stable hyperthyroidism was told apart from ophthalmopathy by a model built on 13 V-J features.

Sequenced input: blood. This TCR came from a young man with Graves' hyperthyroidism. The gene calls are TRBV20-1 and TRBJ1-1; 7 bases map to TRBD1. CDR3 in amino acids: CSATTGATEAFF. The CDR3 coding sequence is TGCAGTGCTACTACAGGGGCCACTGAAGCTTTCTTT.